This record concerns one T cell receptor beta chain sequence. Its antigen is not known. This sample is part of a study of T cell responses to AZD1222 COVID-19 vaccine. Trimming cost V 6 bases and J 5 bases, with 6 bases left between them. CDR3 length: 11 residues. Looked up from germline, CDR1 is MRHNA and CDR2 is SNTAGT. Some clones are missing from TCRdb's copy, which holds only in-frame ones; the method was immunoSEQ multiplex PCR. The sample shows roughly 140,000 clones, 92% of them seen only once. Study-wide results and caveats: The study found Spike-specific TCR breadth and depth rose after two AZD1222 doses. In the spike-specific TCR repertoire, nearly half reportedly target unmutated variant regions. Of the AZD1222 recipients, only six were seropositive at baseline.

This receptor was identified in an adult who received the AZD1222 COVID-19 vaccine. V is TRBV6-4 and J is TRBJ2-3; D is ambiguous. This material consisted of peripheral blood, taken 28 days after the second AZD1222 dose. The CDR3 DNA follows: TGTGCCAGCAGATTTAGAGATACGCAGTATTTT. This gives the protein CASRFRDTQYF.